The text below deals with one T cell receptor (beta chain). Those enrolled, adults aged roughly 18 to 95 years, came from about two dozen US areas. This entry is derived from a study of blood T cell repertoires in COVID-19. About the research overall: Whether acute or convalescent, the COVID-19 samples came from the United States, Italy and Spain. T cells, B-cell-depleted T cells, or PBMCs supplied cDNA or gDNA.

Clones were sequenced by immunoSEQ multiplex PCR, and TCRdb holds only the in-frame ones, with some missing. The data contain approximately 200,000 clones, 75% to 90% of them singletons. Sequencing was done on a sample of PBMCs or T cells enriched from blood (not recorded which). The source is a man aged 25 to 40 who had recovered from COVID-19.

For the CDR3, the DNA is TGTGCCAGCAGCTTCGGGGGCAATGAGCAGTTCTTC. This codes for CASSFGGNEQFF. The gene calls are TRBV5-4 and TRBJ2-1, with D possibly matching TRBD2 (6 bases). The length of the CDR3 is 12 residues. V was cut by 2 bases and J by 6 bases, with 6 bases left in between. From germline, CDR1 is SGHNT and CDR2 YYREEE (reference sequence).